This section outlines one T cell receptor beta chain sequence together with its context. No antigen is known for it. This record comes from a study of Ad26.COV2.S vaccination and SARS-CoV-2 variants. Overall study: Within the COV1001 Ad26.COV2.S trial arm, the donor was enrolled. The study gave Ad26.COV2.S intramuscularly, once or twice 56 days apart. Findings and caveats of the study: Participants in the vaccine arm had higher spike-specific TCR breadth; placebo recipients had lower. Following vaccination, spike-specific CD8+ and CD4+ T cell responses reportedly exhibited substantial breadth.

The V gene's germline CDR1 is MNHEY and CDR2 SVGAGI. V was pared by 8 bases and J by 10 bases, with 8 bases of the junction left unmatched. This CDR3 is built from 13 residues. TCRdb's copy holds only in-frame clones and misses some; the assay was immunoSEQ multiplex PCR. The sample has around 400,000 clones, 89% seen once; the top ten hold over 1.5%. Described treatment: 19 received Ad26.COV2.S at low or high dose, single or two shots; roughly five received placebo; per-sample allocation not given. Collection of the samples took place on day 63 after the first injection of vaccine or placebo. The clonotype comes from a person aged 18 to 65 who received the Ad26.COV2.S COVID-19 vaccine or a placebo. The specimen comprised peripheral blood, sampled in a trial of Ad26.COV2.S vaccine versus placebo. This chain uses TRBV6-5 with TRBJ1-6, with 7 bases fitting TRBD1. The CDR3 is CASYTGEGSPLHF. The DNA for the CDR3 is TGTGCCAGCTATACAGGGGAAGGATCACCCCTCCACTTT.